This is a list of T cell receptor beta chains from one sample in a study of CD8+CD57+ T cells in acquired aplastic anemia. TCRdb itself ran the reads through MiXCR, one entry per CDR3 protein. Here the sample spans some 200,000 distinct CDR3 sequences, 61% being singletons. The sequencing sample was made of sorted CD4+, CD8+, or CD8+CD57+ T cells (not recorded which) from PBMCs. The receptors shown here come from a human donor in good health. The CDR3 runs from the conserved cysteine through the conserved F or W. Each record gives: CDR3 protein, CDR3 DNA, clone size, D gene, V gene, J gene. A D gene is named only where the DNA matches it firmly. Clone size is shown for a subset of rows, as once, few, many or a class of expanded clone.

CDR3 protein: CSALWNTEAFF
CDR3 DNA: TGCAGTGCTCTCTGGAACACTGAAGCTTTCTTT
clone size: few
D gene: -
V gene: TRBV20-1
J gene: TRBJ1-1

CDR3 protein: CASQTGTGGGNEKLFF
CDR3 DNA: TGTGCCAGTCAGACCGGGACAGGGGGCGGTAATGAAAAACTGTTTTTT
clone size: -
D gene: TRBD1
V gene: TRBV19
J gene: TRBJ1-4

CDR3 protein: CASSLSPTGNSPLHF
CDR3 DNA: TGTGCCAGTAGTCTCTCACCGACAGGGAATTCACCCCTCCACTTT
clone size: -
D gene: TRBD1
V gene: TRBV19
J gene: TRBJ1-6

CDR3 protein: CASSSKTQYF
CDR3 DNA: TGTGCCAGCAGTTCAAAGACCCAGTACTTC
clone size: few
D gene: -
V gene: TRBV2
J gene: TRBJ2-5

CDR3 protein: CASSSDLRQFF
CDR3 DNA: TGTGCCAGCAGCTCCGACCTGAGGCAGTTCTTC
clone size: -
D gene: -
V gene: TRBV7-8
J gene: TRBJ2-1

CDR3 protein: CASWSGRRTYNEQFF
CDR3 DNA: TGTGCCAGCTGGAGCGGGAGGAGGACCTACAATGAGCAGTTCTTC
clone size: -
D gene: TRBD2
V gene: TRBV7-9
J gene: TRBJ2-1

CDR3 protein: CASSLPGLAGGNTQYF
CDR3 DNA: TGTGCCAGTAGTCTCCCGGGACTAGCGGGAGGGAATACGCAGTATTTT
clone size: -
D gene: TRBD2
V gene: TRBV19
J gene: TRBJ2-3

CDR3 protein: CASSLRGQAEAFF
CDR3 DNA: TGTGCCAGCAGCTTACGGGGGCAGGCTGAAGCTTTCTTT
clone size: once
D gene: -
V gene: TRBV7-9
J gene: TRBJ1-1

CDR3 protein: CSASDKEYQPQHF
CDR3 DNA: TGCAGTGCTAGCGACAAGGAGTATCAGCCCCAGCATTTT
clone size: -
D gene: -
V gene: TRBV20-1
J gene: TRBJ1-5

CDR3 protein: CASSSPRDEQYF
CDR3 DNA: TGTGCCAGCAGCTCCCCCCGGGACGAGCAGTACTTC
clone size: -
D gene: -
V gene: TRBV7-9
J gene: TRBJ2-7

CDR3 protein: CASSPWASGVSYNEQFF
CDR3 DNA: TGTGCCAGCAGCCCGTGGGCTAGCGGGGTCTCCTACAATGAGCAGTTCTTC
clone size: -
D gene: TRBD2
V gene: TRBV7-6
J gene: TRBJ2-1

CDR3 protein: CASSPQVRNTQYF
CDR3 DNA: TGTGCCAGCAGCCCACAGGTCCGGAATACGCAGTATTTT
clone size: -
D gene: -
V gene: TRBV7-9
J gene: TRBJ2-3

CDR3 protein: CSARIPGLAAYEQYF
CDR3 DNA: TGCAGTGCGAGGATACCGGGACTAGCGGCCTACGAGCAGTACTTC
clone size: few
D gene: TRBD2
V gene: TRBV20-1
J gene: TRBJ2-7

CDR3 protein: CASSPGVGSSYEQYF
CDR3 DNA: TGTGCCAGCAGTCCCGGGGTGGGGAGCTCCTACGAGCAGTACTTC
clone size: many
D gene: -
V gene: TRBV6-5
J gene: TRBJ2-7

CDR3 protein: CASSYSGGGAGETQYF
CDR3 DNA: TGTGCCAGCAGTTACTCAGGCGGGGGGGCCGGAGAGACCCAGTACTTC
clone size: few
D gene: TRBD2
V gene: TRBV6-5
J gene: TRBJ2-5

CDR3 protein: CASSDRAVRDYGYTF
CDR3 DNA: TGTGCCAGCAGTGATAGGGCAGTACGAGACTATGGCTACACCTTC
clone size: -
D gene: -
V gene: TRBV2
J gene: TRBJ1-2